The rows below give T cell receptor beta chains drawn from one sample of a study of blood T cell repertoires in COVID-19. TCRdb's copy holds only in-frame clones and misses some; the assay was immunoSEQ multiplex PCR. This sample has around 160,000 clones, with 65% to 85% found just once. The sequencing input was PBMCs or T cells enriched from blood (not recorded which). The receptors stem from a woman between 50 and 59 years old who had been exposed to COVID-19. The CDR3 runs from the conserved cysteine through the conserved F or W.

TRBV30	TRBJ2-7	CAWSELAYEQYF
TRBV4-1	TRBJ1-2	CASSQGVAHYGYTF
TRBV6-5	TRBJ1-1	CASSRRENTEAFF
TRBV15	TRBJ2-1	CATSRGGGRGNEQFF
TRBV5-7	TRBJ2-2	CASSPEGSTGELFF
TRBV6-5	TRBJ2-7	CASSYPLGEQYF
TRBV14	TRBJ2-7	CASSQQPVVGGNDEQYF
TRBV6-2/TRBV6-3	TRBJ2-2	CASSYSKRDRATGELFF
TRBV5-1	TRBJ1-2	CASSLATGLNYGYTF
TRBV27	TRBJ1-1	CASSFRGRNTEAFF
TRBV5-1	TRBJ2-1	CASSPGQGHNEQFF
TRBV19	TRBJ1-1	CASSSHRGRGTEAFF
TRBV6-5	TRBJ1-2	CASSYYSNYGYTF
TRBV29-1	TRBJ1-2	CSGTGGNGYTF
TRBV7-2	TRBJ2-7	CASSAQGPRDEQYF
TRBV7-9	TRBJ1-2	CASSSRTGLYGYTF
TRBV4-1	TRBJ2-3	CASSQANRVQGDTQYF
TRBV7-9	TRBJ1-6	CASSLFGGPLHF
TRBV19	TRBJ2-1	CASSIIGGLAIDEQFF
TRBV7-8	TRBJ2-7	CASSLGLEASYEQYF
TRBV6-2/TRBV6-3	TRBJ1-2	CASSYARQGDGYTF
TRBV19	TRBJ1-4	CASSSGLATNEKLFF
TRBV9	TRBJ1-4	CASSVGDRGEKLFF
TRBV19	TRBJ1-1	CASSIWTGGSKSTEAFF
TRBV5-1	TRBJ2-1	CASSAGTRGAYNEQFF
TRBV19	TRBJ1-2	CASSYLGADGYTF